This T cell receptor (beta chain) was sequenced in a study of PD-L1 blockade in urothelial cancer. As for the study in general: Patients had received 0 to 3 prior chemotherapy regimens. The median number of T cells present in blood samples was around 150,000.

The CDR3 extends over 15 amino acids. Germline V lookup: CDR1 MDHEN, CDR2 SYDVKM. The V end was cut by 5 bases, the J end by 0 bases, with 14 bases between. TCRdb's table, derived via immunoSEQ multiplex PCR, lists solely in-frame clones and lacks some. This table holds roughly 87,000 clones, roughly nine tenths found once. The TCR was taken from a woman between 65 and 79 years old with urothelial cancer. The source was PBMCs, collected around atezolizumab (anti-PD-L1) treatment. The rearrangement joins TRBV28 to TRBJ2-7; the D is unclear. CDR3 residues: CASSRTVTGSYEQYF. The DNA for the CDR3 is TGTGCCAGCAGTCGTACAGTCACCGGCTCCTACGAGCAGTACTTC.